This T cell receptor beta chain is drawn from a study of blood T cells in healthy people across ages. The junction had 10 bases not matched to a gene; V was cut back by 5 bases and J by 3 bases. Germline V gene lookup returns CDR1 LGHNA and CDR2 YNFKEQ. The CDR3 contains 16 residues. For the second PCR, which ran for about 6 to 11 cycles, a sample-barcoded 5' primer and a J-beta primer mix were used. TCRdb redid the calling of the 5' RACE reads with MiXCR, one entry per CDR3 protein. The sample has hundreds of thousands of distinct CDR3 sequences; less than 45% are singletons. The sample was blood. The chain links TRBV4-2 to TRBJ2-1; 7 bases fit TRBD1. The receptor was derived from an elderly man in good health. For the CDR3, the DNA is TGTGCCAGCAGCGTCACATGGGGACAGAACTACAATGAGCAGTTCTTC. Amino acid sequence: CASSVTWGQNYNEQFF.